The 2 T cell receptor beta chains below all came from one sample that was sequenced in a study of T cells in narcolepsy. Libraries were prepared by immunoSEQ multiplex PCR; TCRdb keeps only in-frame clonotypes and omits some of them. Here the sample spans 30,000 to 40,000 clones, 82% being singletons. Sequenced sample: CD45RA- memory CD4+ T cells from PBMCs. The receptors were sampled from a human donor with narcolepsy.

The V gene is TRBV28, the J gene TRBJ1-3, with D possibly being TRBD1 (5 bases). V lost 8 bases to trimming and J lost 4 bases, with 30 bases between them. Per germline, CDR1 MDHEN and CDR2 SYDVKM. This CDR3 spans 19 amino acids. The CDR3 protein is CASGGPWETEVISGNTIYF. DNA for the CDR3: TGTGCCAGCGGGGGTCCTTGGGAGACCGAGGTTATTTCCGGAAACACCATATATTTT.

A remark on this clone: At the DNA level, this CDR3 is encoded by other sequences in the same sample as well. The CDR3 DNA reads as TGTGCCAGCAGCCCGAGGGGCGGCTATGGCTACACCTTC. Amino acids: CASSPRGGYGYTF. The V gene is TRBV27, the J gene TRBJ1-2; D possibly corresponds to TRBD1 (5 bases). Germline loops: CDR1 MNHEY, CDR2 SMNVEV (reference sequence). Trimming cost V 6 bases and J 4 bases, with 12 bases left between them. This CDR3 has 13 residues.